Below are 16 T cell receptor beta chains sequenced from a single sample in a study of cytomegalovirus exposure and HLA in healthy donors. Only in-frame clones appear in the TCRdb table, and some are missing; sequencing was by immunoSEQ multiplex PCR. This sample carries more than 60,000 clones, about 97% of them seen once, and the ten largest clones take 1.5% to 2%. The sample was PBMCs. The receptors stem from a woman between 18 and 29 years old in good health and CMV-seropositive.

The chain has TRBV2 and TRBJ2-1; 10 bases are shared with TRBD2. This CDR3 has 14 residues. The junction had 10 bases not matched to a gene; V was cut back by 9 bases and J by 8 bases. Germline CDR1 and CDR2: SNHLY and FYNNEI. The DNA of the CDR3 is TGTGCCAGTGGCCTAGCGGGAGTTATTTATGAGCAGTTCTTC. Amino acids: CASGLAGVIYEQFF.

This chain links TRBV5-1 with TRBJ2-2; 9 bases are a match to TRBD2. The CDR3 totals 18 residues. The V gene's germline CDR1 is SGHRS and CDR2 YFSETQ. The J segment lost 0 bases and the V segment lost 4 bases, leaving 10 bases of the junction unmatched. For the CDR3, the DNA is TGCGCCAGCAGCGGAATAGCGGGAGCGAGATCGAACACCGGGGAGCTGTTTTTT. It encodes CASSGIAGARSNTGELFF.

CDR3 sequence: CASMGQGVYNEQFF. Here the CDR3 DNA reads TGTGCCAGCATGGGACAGGGGGTCTACAATGAGCAGTTCTTC. The chain links TRBV28 to TRBJ2-1; 11 bases line up with TRBD1. Germline CDR1 is MDHEN and CDR2 is SYDVKM. This CDR3 has 14 residues. J gave up 3 bases and V 7 bases, and 2 bases lay outside the gene matches.

CDR3 sequence reads: CASSPEIHNEQFF. CDR3 coding DNA: TGTGCCAGCAGTCCAGAAATCCACAATGAGCAGTTCTTC. The gene calls are TRBV6-5 and TRBJ2-1; D is unclear. Per germline, CDR1 MNHEY and CDR2 SVGAGI. The CDR3 is 13 residues long. Deletions cut 5 bases from V and 5 bases from J, with 10 bases between.

The chain combines TRBV27 with TRBJ2-2, with 8 bases lining up with TRBD1. This CDR3 has 14 amino acids. The V gene end was trimmed by 5 bases and the J gene end by 3 bases; junction bases not matched to a gene: 2. The V gene's germline CDR1 is MNHEY and CDR2 SMNVEV (reference sequence). The CDR3 sequence is CASSGQGDTGELFF. CDR3 in DNA: TGTGCCAGCAGTGGACAGGGTGACACCGGGGAGCTGTTTTTT.

The chain has TRBV27 and TRBJ2-7, with 11 bases lining up with TRBD2. Germline assignment: CDR1 MNHEY and CDR2 SMNVEV (reference sequence). CDR3 size: 18 residues. Trimming took 5 bases from V and 3 from J; bases not matched to a gene: 15. In nucleotides, the CDR3 is TGTGCCAGCAGTCTCCTACCTGGGACTAGCGGTTCCTTCTACGAGCAGTACTTC. Protein sequence: CASSLLPGTSGSFYEQYF.

This chain joins TRBV5-1 and TRBJ2-6, with TRBD2 identical over 8 bases. The CDR3 totals 14 residues. The V gene end was trimmed by 7 bases and the J gene end by 2 bases; junction bases not matched to a gene: 2. Germline-derived CDR1 and CDR2 are SGHRS and YFSETQ. The CDR3 here is CASREGAGANVLTF. The CDR3 DNA follows: TGCGCCAGCCGGGAGGGGGCTGGGGCCAACGTCCTGACTTTC.

This rearrangement joins TRBV6-6 to TRBJ2-3; TRBD1 agrees at 7 bases. The CDR3 spans 14 residues. V dropped 5 bases and J dropped 4; count of bases not matched to a gene: 6. Looked up from germline, CDR1 is MNHNY and CDR2 is SVGAGI (reference sequence). The CDR3 here is CASSQTGVADTQYF. The CDR3 DNA is TGTGCCAGCAGTCAAACAGGGGTAGCAGATACGCAGTATTTT.

The chain couples TRBV7-2 to TRBJ2-7; D uncertain. The CDR3 sequence is 11 residues long. Germline V gene sequence: CDR1 SGHTA, CDR2 FQGNSA. V lost 2 bases to trimming and J lost 9 bases, with 8 bases between them. The CDR3 coding sequence is TGTGCCAGCAGCTTAAGCCCCACGCAGTACTTC. Its translation is CASSLSPTQYF.

This chain joins TRBV5-1 and TRBJ1-4, with 9 bases matching TRBD1. After removal of 2 bases from V and 8 bases from J, the junction contained 10 bases not matched to a gene. Germline lookup yields CDR1 SGHRS and CDR2 YFSETQ. The CDR3 length is 16 residues. The CDR3 protein is CASSLETRTGEEKLFF. For the CDR3, the DNA is TGCGCCAGCAGCTTAGAGACAAGGACAGGGGAAGAAAAACTGTTTTTT.

The table lists this clone with a few counts. The chain joins TRBV6-4 to TRBJ2-1, with 8 bases that match TRBD2. The CDR3 length is 15 residues. Germline V gene data show CDR1 as MRHNA and CDR2 as SNTAGT. Trimming cost V 5 bases and J 2 bases; bases outside gene matches: 5. The CDR3 loop is CASSLLAGAYNEQFF. Here the CDR3 DNA reads TGTGCCAGCAGTCTTCTAGCGGGCGCCTACAATGAGCAGTTCTTC.

A note on this clone: At one end, the junction sequence differs from germline, possibly due to a read error. This chain joins TRBV7-2 and TRBJ2-1, with TRBD2 matching over 8 bases. The CDR3 is made up of 15 amino acids. CDR1 is SGHTA and CDR2 is FQGNSA in the germline V gene. The CDR3 protein is CASSHGLASSNEQFF. The CDR3 DNA reads as TGTGCCAGCAGCCACGGACTAGCATCCTCCAATGAGCAGTTCTTC.

This chain uses TRBV29-1 with TRBJ1-2; no clear D gene. The CDR3 covers 10 residues. Germline CDR1 reads SQVTM; CDR2 reads ANQGSEA. The ends were cut back, 4 bases at V and 3 bases at J, with 3 bases in the middle. The CDR3 loop is CSVADYGYTF. The CDR3 DNA follows: TGCAGCGTTGCTGACTATGGCTACACCTTC.

This chain connects TRBV7-9 to TRBJ2-1; TRBD2 matches 9 bases. In germline, CDR1 is SEHNR, CDR2 FQNEAQ (reference sequence). CDR3 length: 15 residues. V gave up 5 bases and J gave up 4 bases; unmatched junction bases: 6. The CDR3 coding sequence is TGTGCCAGCAGCATTAGCGGGAGTGGGTACAATGAGCAGTTCTTC. Protein product: CASSISGSGYNEQFF.

This chain joins TRBV19 and TRBJ2-2; 10 bases fit TRBD1. Trimming at V came to 11 bases and at J to 2 bases, leaving 14 bases not matched to a gene. The germline V gene encodes CDR1 LNHDA and CDR2 SQIVND (reference sequence). The CDR3 is 17 residues long. CDR3 DNA: TGTGCCGGCCGGAGGGACAGGGGCGGTAAAAACACCGGGGAGCTGTTTTTT. Translation: CAGRRDRGGKNTGELFF.

The chain uses TRBV30 and TRBJ2-5; D not resolved. Germline values: CDR1 GTSNPN, CDR2 SVGIG (reference sequence). The CDR3 runs to 16 residues. Trimming cost V 0 bases and J 4 bases, with 18 bases left between them. The CDR3: CAWSVQHPSWVETQYF. CDR3 bases: TGTGCCTGGAGTGTACAGCATCCCTCATGGGTAGAGACCCAGTACTTC.